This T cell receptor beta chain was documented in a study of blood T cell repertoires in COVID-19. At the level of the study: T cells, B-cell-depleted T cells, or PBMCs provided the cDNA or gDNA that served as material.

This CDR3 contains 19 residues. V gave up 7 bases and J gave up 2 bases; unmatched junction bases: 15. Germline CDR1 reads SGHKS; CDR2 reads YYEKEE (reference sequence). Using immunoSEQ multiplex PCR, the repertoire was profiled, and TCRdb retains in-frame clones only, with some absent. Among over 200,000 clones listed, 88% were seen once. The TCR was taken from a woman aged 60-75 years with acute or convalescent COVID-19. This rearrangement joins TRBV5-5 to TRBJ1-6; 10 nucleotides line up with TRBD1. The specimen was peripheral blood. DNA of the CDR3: TGTGCCAGCGGAAGACAGGGGGCTGCGAGTCCCACCTATAATTCACCCCTCCACTTT. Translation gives CASGRQGAASPTYNSPLHF.